Following are 24 T cell receptor beta chains from one sample sequenced in a study of T cells in Graves' hyperthyroidism and ophthalmopathy. Researchers took RNA transcripts and amplified the TCR beta CDR3 regions from them. The HTBI primer set drove a first-round RT-PCR of the TCR CDR3. TCRdb analysed the multiplex PCR reads with MiXCR anew, one entry per CDR3 protein. Among approximately 640,000 distinct CDR3 sequences listed, around 15% were seen once. The sequenced sample was blood. Receptor source: a woman in her 30s with Graves' hyperthyroidism.

This clonotype was found many times. The chain has TRBV9 and TRBJ2-5; D is unresolved. The germline CDR1 and CDR2 sequences are SGDLS and YYNGEE. Trimming cost V 2 bases and J 2 bases, with 10 bases left between them. The CDR3 extends over 14 amino acids. The CDR3 DNA is TGTGCCAGCAGCGTCGGGCCAAGACAAGAGACCCAGTACTTC. Its protein product is CASSVGPRQETQYF.

The sample holds many counts of this clonotype. V is TRBV27 and J is TRBJ2-3; possible D gene TRBD2, 6 bases. Looked up from germline, CDR1 is MNHEY and CDR2 is SMNVEV (reference sequence). The CDR3 loop spans 14 amino acids. Trimming left V 6 bases short and J 5 bases short, with 15 bases between. The CDR3 DNA reads as TGTGCCAGCAGCCGACTAGATCGGCAAGATACGCAGTATTTT. Residues: CASSRLDRQDTQYF.

This clonotype was picked up many times. V and J are TRBV7-6 and TRBJ2-7; D is unresolved. The CDR3 has 13 amino acids. Trimming removed 5 bases at V and 6 bases at J, with 14 bases between. From germline, CDR1 is SGHVS and CDR2 FNYEAQ. CDR3 region: CASSPPYPGEQYF. CDR3 coding DNA: TGTGCCAGCAGCCCGCCGTATCCTGGCGAGCAGTACTTC.

Many counts were recorded for this clonotype. The chain combines TRBV5-4 with TRBJ2-5; D gene uncertain. CDR3 length: 14 residues. The V gene's germline CDR1 is SGHNT and CDR2 YYREEE (reference sequence). Trimming stripped 2 bases from V and 2 bases from J, with 10 bases between. The CDR3 here is CASSLGLVQETQYF. For the CDR3, the DNA is TGTGCCAGCAGCTTAGGTCTTGTTCAAGAGACCCAGTACTTC.

This rearrangement joins TRBV11-3 to TRBJ2-3, with TRBD2 matching over 10 bases. V trimming: 7 bases; J trimming: 2 bases; junction bases outside the gene matches: 3. Germline V CDR1 and CDR2: SGHNT, YENEEA. This CDR3 has 14 residues. In nucleotides, the CDR3 is TGTGCCAGCAACAGCGGGAGGGACACAGATACGCAGTATTTT. Translated, it gives CASNSGRDTDTQYF.

This clonotype has more than one count but fewer than ten. This chain links TRBV10-3 with TRBJ2-3, with D unclear. Trimming left V 6 bases short and J 5 bases short, with 3 bases between. The CDR3 covers 10 residues. CDR1 is ENHRY, CDR2 SYGVKD, per germline. DNA of the CDR3: TGTGCCATCAGAGGAGATACGCAGTATTTT. Translation gives CAIRGDTQYF.

The chain employs TRBV6-2 or TRBV6-3 and TRBJ2-7, with 8 bases identical to TRBD1. V shed 6 bases and J 3 bases; nucleotides not matched to a gene: 7. Germline V CDR1 and CDR2: MNHEY, SVGEGT. The CDR3 runs to 14 residues. CDR3 in amino acids: CASSYRTGYYEQYF. The DNA of the CDR3 is TGTGCCAGCAGCTACCGGACAGGGTACTACGAGCAGTACTTC.

This clonotype showed up many times. This chain links TRBV29-1 with TRBJ2-1; D is perhaps TRBD2 (5 bases). Trimming took off 3 bases at V and 9 bases at J, with 12 bases between the two ends. Germline V CDR1 and CDR2: SQVTM, ANQGSEA. The CDR3 runs to 12 residues. CDR3 nucleotide sequence: TGCAGCGTTGATATAGCGACGGGTGAGCAGTTCTTC. Its protein is CSVDIATGEQFF.

This clonotype was counted a few times. This chain links TRBV15 with TRBJ2-5; 8 bases fit TRBD2. The CDR3 covers 16 residues. Per the germline V gene, CDR1 is LNHNV and CDR2 is YYDKDF (reference sequence). Trimming cost V 0 bases and J 4 bases; bases outside gene matches: 7. The CDR3 loop reads CATSRDGTRVGETQYF. The CDR3 DNA reads as TGTGCCACCAGCAGAGATGGGACTAGGGTAGGAGAGACCCAGTACTTC. The full variable domain, its missing parts supplied by reference TRBV15 and TRBJ2-5, is DAMVIQNPRYQVTQFGKPVTLSCSQTLNHNVMYWYQQKSSQAPKLLFHYYDKDFNNEADTPDNFQSRRPNTSFCFLDIRSPGLGDTAMYLCATSRDGTRVGETQYFGPGTRLLVL.

This clonotype was recorded many times. The rearrangement uses TRBV11-2 and TRBJ1-1; D is uncertain. CDR3 length: 14 amino acids. Germline V CDR1 and CDR2: SGHAT, FQNNGV. The V end lost 2 bases, the J end lost 7 bases, and 14 bases lay between the germline ends. The chain's CDR3 is CASSLSPMRIEAFF. The CDR3, as DNA: TGTGCCAGCAGCTTATCCCCGATGAGGATTGAAGCTTTCTTT.

The chain links TRBV29-1 to TRBJ2-3; 11 bases line up with TRBD2. Germline assignment: CDR1 SQVTM and CDR2 ANQGSEA. The CDR3 extends over 18 amino acids. The J segment lost 0 bases and the V segment lost 6 bases, leaving 14 bases of the junction unmatched. DNA of the CDR3: TGCAGCGTGGCGGGACTTTACGGACTAGCGGGTAGCACAGATACGCAGTATTTT. Translating it yields CSVAGLYGLAGSTDTQYF.

This clonotype showed up just a few times. This sequence joins TRBV5-4 and TRBJ2-5, with 7 bases identical to TRBD1. The CDR3 contains 15 residues. Losses at the gene ends were 4 bases for V and 5 bases for J; bases not matched to a gene: 11. CDR1 is SGHNT, CDR2 YYREEE, per germline (reference sequence). For the CDR3, the DNA is TGTGCCAGCAGCAGATCACAGGGGATCGGGGAGACCCAGTACTTC. Translating it yields CASSRSQGIGETQYF.

This clonotype was observed many times. The rearrangement joins TRBV5-1 to TRBJ2-1; D not certain. The CDR3 loop spans 13 amino acids. The V end was cut by 1 base, the J end by 3 bases, with 5 bases between. Germline CDR1 is SGHRS and CDR2 is YFSETQ. The CDR3, as DNA: TGCGCCAGCAGCTTGAATGGCTACAATGAGCAGTTCTTC. Amino acids: CASSLNGYNEQFF.

This clonotype was observed many times. The V and J genes are TRBV30 and TRBJ1-1, with D maybe TRBD1 (5 bases). CDR3 length: 16 residues. Germline CDR1 GTSNPN, CDR2 SVGIG (reference sequence). The V end lost 1 base, the J end lost 2 bases, and 17 bases lay between the germline ends. The CDR3 protein is CAWSGPPTVLNTEAFF. CDR3 coding DNA: TGTGCCTGGAGTGGGCCCCCGACAGTGTTAAACACTGAAGCTTTCTTT.

The sample holds many counts of this clonotype. V and J are TRBV30 and TRBJ2-1, with no clear D. This CDR3 spans 12 amino acids. Trimming shortened V by 0 bases and J by 7 bases, and 7 bases separated the two germline ends. Germline V gives CDR1 GTSNPN, CDR2 SVGIG (reference sequence). Here the CDR3 reads CAWSVPINEQFF. In DNA form, the CDR3 reads TGTGCCTGGAGTGTACCTATAAATGAGCAGTTCTTC. Variable domain in full (rest from reference TRBV30 and TRBJ2-1): SQTIHQWPATLVQPVGSPLSLECTVEGTSNPNLYWYRQAAGRGLQLLFYSVGIGQISSEVPQNLSASRPQDRQFILSSKKLLLSDSGFYLCAWSVPINEQFFGPGTRLTVL.

V and J are TRBV7-6 and TRBJ1-1, with 7 bases lining up with TRBD1. Germline V lookup: CDR1 SGHVS, CDR2 FNYEAQ. After removal of 5 bases from V and 6 bases from J, the junction contained 6 bases not matched to a gene. This CDR3 has 13 residues. The CDR3 sequence: CASSPGQWAEAFF. CDR3 DNA sequence: TGTGCCAGCAGCCCGGGACAGTGGGCTGAAGCTTTCTTT.

This clonotype was seen many times. The J gene is TRBJ1-5, the V gene TRBV20-1; tentatively, D is TRBD1 (5 bases). The V end was cut by 0 bases, the J end by 3 bases, with 18 bases between. CDR3 length: 17 residues. Per the germline V gene, CDR1 is DFQATT and CDR2 is SNEGSKA (reference sequence). The DNA of the CDR3 is TGCAGTGCTAGAGATCCCGACAGAAACGTTATCAATCAGCCCCAGCATTTT. Its protein product is CSARDPDRNVINQPQHF.

The sample holds many counts of this clonotype. This rearrangement joins TRBV20-1 to TRBJ1-5; D is perhaps TRBD1 (5 bases). CDR3 length: 12 amino acids. V shed 3 bases and J shed 5 bases, with 8 bases lying between them. Germline CDR1 DFQATT, CDR2 SNEGSKA (reference sequence). CDR3 bases: TGCAGTGCTAGGGACAACGATCAGCCCCAGCATTTT. Protein: CSARDNDQPQHF.

This clonotype has a single count. A much larger clone lies one base from this, so it may be a read error. The chain is built from TRBV20-1 and TRBJ1-5; tentatively, D is TRBD1 (5 bases). Germline V gene lookup returns CDR1 DFQATT and CDR2 SNEGSKA (reference sequence). The CDR3 spans 14 residues. The CDR3 region is CGARVGASNQPQHF. CDR3 DNA: TGCGGTGCTAGAGTTGGGGCCAGCAATCAGCCCCAGCATTTT.

This chain connects TRBV28 to TRBJ2-7, with a possible D match to TRBD1 (6 bases). In germline, CDR1 is MDHEN, CDR2 SYDVKM. V was cut by 6 bases and J by 0 bases, with 12 bases left in between. The CDR3 length is 14 residues. The CDR3 DNA is TGTGCCAGCAGAAAACAGGGCTCCTCCTACGAGCAGTACTTC. Amino acids: CASRKQGSSYEQYF. The variable domain in full, completed from reference TRBV28 and TRBJ2-7, reads DVKVTQSSRYLVKRTGEKVFLECVQDMDHENMFWYRQDPGLGLRLIYFSYDVKMKEKGDIPEGYSVSREKKERFSLILESASTNQTSMYLCASRKQGSSYEQYFGPGTRLTVT.

At least ten counts were recorded for this clonotype. V usage is TRBV13 and J usage is TRBJ2-3; D might be TRBD2 (5 bases). V lost 2 bases and J lost 2, with 11 bases in between. In germline, CDR1 is PRHDT, CDR2 FYEKMQ (reference sequence). The CDR3 extends over 15 amino acids. This CDR3 is CASSLNPGNTDTQYF. The CDR3 DNA reads as TGTGCCAGCAGCTTAAATCCGGGGAACACAGATACGCAGTATTTT.

This clonotype was recorded at least ten times. This chain joins TRBV30 and TRBJ2-5; TRBD2 matches 7 bases. From germline, CDR1 is GTSNPN and CDR2 SVGIG (reference sequence). CDR3 length equals 13 residues. Germline trimming cut 0 bases from V and 5 bases from J; bases unmatched to any gene: 3. The CDR3: CAWSVGLVETQYF. CDR3 nucleotide sequence: TGTGCCTGGAGTGTAGGACTAGTGGAGACCCAGTACTTC.

The CDR3 region is CASTKGNTIYF. The CDR3 DNA reads TGTGCCAGCACCAAGGGAAACACCATATATTTT. The V call is TRBV6-2 or TRBV6-3, the J call TRBJ1-3; D remains ambiguous. Germline V gene lookup returns CDR1 MNHEY and CDR2 SVGEGT. This CDR3 spans 11 amino acids. The V gene lost 7 bases and the J gene lost 4 bases, with 5 bases spanning the gap.

The sample holds many counts of this clonotype. The V gene is TRBV3-1, the J gene TRBJ2-1; D not resolved. This CDR3 contains 13 residues. Deletions cut 4 bases from V and 6 bases from J, with 10 bases between. Germline lookup yields CDR1 LGHDT and CDR2 YNNKEL (reference sequence). The DNA of the CDR3 is TGTGCCAGCAGCCTCCGTAGGACCAATGAGCAGTTCTTC. This sequence encodes CASSLRRTNEQFF.